Listed below are T cell receptor beta chains from one sample, sequenced in a study of blood T cell repertoires in COVID-19. Libraries were prepared by immunoSEQ multiplex PCR; TCRdb keeps only in-frame clonotypes and omits some of them. The sample carries about 220,000 clones, about 80% recorded once. The source material was peripheral blood. The receptors were gathered from a woman aged 55-69 years with acute or convalescent COVID-19. Each CDR3 is given with its conserved first and last residue. A D gene is named only where the DNA matches it firmly. Some rows have no size entry. The others give once, few or many, or a class for an expanded clone.

size	V	J	D	CDR3	DNA
-	TRBV28	TRBJ1-4	-	CASTVGNEKLFF	TGTGCCAGCACTGTCGGGAATGAAAAACTGTTTTTT
-	TRBV6-5	TRBJ1-1	-	CASSLPGNEAFF	TGTGCCAGCAGTCTCCCAGGCAATGAAGCTTTCTTT
-	TRBV28	TRBJ1-1	-	CASSLMGGMNTEAFF	TGTGCCAGCAGTTTAATGGGAGGCATGAACACTGAAGCTTTCTTT
-	TRBV10-3	TRBJ2-7	-	CAISESTQNSYEQYF	TGTGCCATCAGTGAGTCGACACAAAACTCCTACGAGCAGTACTTC
-	TRBV30	TRBJ2-4	TRBD1	CAWGKDRGSPPHF	TGTGCCTGGGGGAAGGACAGGGGGTCCCCTCCCCACTTC
-	TRBV7-9	TRBJ2-1	TRBD1	CASSGRTGAGEQFF	TGTGCCAGCAGCGGGAGGACAGGGGCGGGTGAGCAGTTCTTC
once	TRBV6-6	TRBJ2-2	TRBD2	CASSRSQGRGTGELFF	TGTGCCAGCAGCCGGTCCCAAGGGAGGGGCACCGGGGAGCTGTTTTTT
-	TRBV7-2	TRBJ2-2	TRBD2	CASSITSGGVPGELFF	TGTGCCAGCAGCATAACTAGCGGGGGCGTTCCCGGGGAGCTGTTTTTT
-	TRBV11-2	TRBJ1-2	-	CASSSIRDSGRDYGYTF	TGTGCCAGCAGCTCCATCCGGGACTCCGGGAGGGACTATGGCTACACCTTC
once	TRBV28	TRBJ1-4	TRBD1	CASSPPGQGTNEKLFF	TGTGCCAGCAGTCCCCCCGGACAGGGAACTAATGAAAAACTGTTTTTT
-	TRBV15	TRBJ1-2	TRBD1	CATLPRTGGVGGYTF	TGTGCCACCTTGCCCCGGACAGGGGGCGTGGGGGGCTACACCTTC
-	TRBV6-5	TRBJ1-2	TRBD1	CASRTTGVNGYTF	TGTGCCAGCAGAACAACAGGGGTCAATGGCTACACCTTC
-	TRBV3-1/TRBV3-2	TRBJ2-1	TRBD2	CASSQDPGGQFF	TGTGCCAGCAGCCAAGATCCGGGGGGGCAGTTCTTC
-	TRBV7-6	TRBJ1-4	-	CASSLEGEGANEKLFF	TGTGCCAGCAGCTTAGAGGGGGAAGGAGCGAATGAAAAACTGTTTTTT
-	TRBV15	TRBJ1-6	-	CATKHSGGDNSPLHF	TGTGCCACCAAGCACTCGGGGGGGGATAATTCACCCCTCCACTTT
-	TRBV28	TRBJ1-6	-	CASSLSTGPINNSPLHF	TGTGCCAGCAGTTTATCAACAGGGCCTATAAATAATTCACCCCTCCACTTT
-	TRBV3-1/TRBV3-2	TRBJ1-1	-	CASSQDPGHNTEAFF	TGTGCCAGCAGCCAAGATCCCGGACACAACACTGAAGCTTTCTTT
-	TRBV4-3	TRBJ1-2	-	CASSQGLTGRGYTF	TGCGCCAGCAGCCAAGGCTTGACAGGTCGTGGCTACACCTTC
few	TRBV13	TRBJ1-5	-	CASSFAGQPQHF	TGTGCCAGCAGCTTTGCAGGTCAGCCCCAGCATTTT
-	TRBV5-8	TRBJ2-7	TRBD1	CASSFLRQGADEQYF	TGTGCCAGCAGCTTTCTGAGACAGGGGGCGGACGAGCAGTACTTC
-	TRBV6-6	TRBJ1-2	TRBD1	CASSQTPTGYSGGYTF	TGTGCCAGCAGCCAAACCCCGACAGGGTATAGCGGAGGCTACACCTTC
-	TRBV7-9	TRBJ1-4	-	CASSLYEVVGEKLFF	TGTGCCAGCAGCTTATACGAGGTGGTGGGTGAAAAACTGTTTTTT
-	TRBV6-5	TRBJ1-6	-	CASSSMGQRNNSPLHF	TGTGCCAGCAGTTCCATGGGGCAGAGAAATAATTCACCCCTCCACTTT
once	TRBV2	TRBJ1-2	-	CASSEHRGSEGYTF	TGTGCCAGCAGTGAACATCGGGGAAGTGAGGGCTACACCTTC
-	TRBV7-3	TRBJ2-3	TRBD1	CASKGLPGQGTDTQYF	TGTGCCAGCAAGGGTTTGCCGGGACAGGGGACAGATACGCAGTATTTT
-	TRBV10-3	TRBJ1-1	-	CAISEQGLGTEAFF	TGTGCCATCAGCGAACAGGGATTAGGCACTGAAGCTTTCTTT
-	TRBV6-1	TRBJ1-6	TRBD1	CASSEGAGGWNSPLHF	TGTGCCAGCAGTGAAGGGGCAGGGGGCTGGAATTCACCCCTCCACTTT
-	TRBV3-1/TRBV3-2	TRBJ2-7	-	CASSQVQGNEQYF	TGTGCCAGCAGCCAAGTCCAGGGGAACGAGCAGTACTTC
-	TRBV5-6	TRBJ1-1	-	CASSYLSTEAFF	TGTGCCAGCAGCTACCTGAGTACTGAAGCTTTCTTT
-	TRBV4-2	TRBJ1-4	TRBD1	CASSQGRDRKEPTEKLFF	TGTGCCAGCAGCCAAGGCCGGGACAGGAAAGAGCCTACTGAAAAACTGTTTTTT
-	TRBV7-9	TRBJ2-1	-	CASSLHSTGGNDEQFF	TGTGCCAGCAGCTTGCATTCTACCGGGGGAAACGATGAGCAGTTCTTC